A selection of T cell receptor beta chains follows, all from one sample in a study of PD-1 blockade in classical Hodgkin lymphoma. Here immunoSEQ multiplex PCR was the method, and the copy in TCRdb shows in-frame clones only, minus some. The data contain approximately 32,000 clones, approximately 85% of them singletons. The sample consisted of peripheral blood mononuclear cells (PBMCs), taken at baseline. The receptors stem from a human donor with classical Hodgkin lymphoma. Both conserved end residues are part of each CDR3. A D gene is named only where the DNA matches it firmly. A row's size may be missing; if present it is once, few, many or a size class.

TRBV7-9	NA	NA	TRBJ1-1	CASSYENTEAFF	TGTGCCAGCAGCTATGAAAACACTGAAGCTTTCTTT
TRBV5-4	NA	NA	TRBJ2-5	CASSFGDNQETQYF	TGTGCCAGCAGCTTCGGGGATAACCAAGAGACCCAGTACTTC
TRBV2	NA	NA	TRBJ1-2	CASSQVVNGYTF	TGTGCCAGCAGCCAGGTGGTGAATGGCTACACCTTC
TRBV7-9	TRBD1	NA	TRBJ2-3	CASSNKQGASDTQYF	TGTGCCAGCAGCAATAAACAGGGGGCATCGGATACGCAGTATTTT
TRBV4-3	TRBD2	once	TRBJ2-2	CASSRSGGADTGELFF	TGCGCCAGCAGCCGCAGCGGGGGCGCCGACACCGGGGAGCTGTTTTTT
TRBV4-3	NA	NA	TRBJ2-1	CASSQERTQQVEQFF	TGCGCCAGCAGCCAAGAACGGACCCAGCAGGTTGAGCAGTTCTTC
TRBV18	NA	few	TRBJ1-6	CASSRGAGSSSYNSPLHF	TGTGCCAGCTCACGCGGCGCAGGGTCTAGCTCCTATAATTCACCCCTCCACTTT
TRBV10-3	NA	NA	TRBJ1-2	CAISGGENYGYTF	TGTGCCATCAGTGGTGGGGAGAACTATGGCTACACCTTC
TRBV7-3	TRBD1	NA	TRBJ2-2	CASSTMTGANTGELFF	TGTGCCAGCAGCACTATGACAGGGGCGAACACCGGGGAGCTGTTTTTT
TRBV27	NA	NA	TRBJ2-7	CASNKGPGREQYF	TGTGCCAGCAATAAGGGACCGGGGCGCGAGCAGTACTTC
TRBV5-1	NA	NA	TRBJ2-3	CASSLENSGISTDTQYF	TGCGCCAGCAGCTTGGAAAATTCAGGGATTAGCACAGATACGCAGTATTTT
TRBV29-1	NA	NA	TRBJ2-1	CSVQGQGPDEQFF	TGCAGCGTTCAGGGTCAGGGGCCCGATGAGCAGTTCTTC
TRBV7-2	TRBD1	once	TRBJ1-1	CASSLRGQAQGRTEAFF	TGTGCCAGCAGCTTAAGGGGACAGGCCCAGGGCAGGACTGAAGCTTTCTTT
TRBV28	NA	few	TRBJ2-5	CASTKAAWATQYF	TGTGCCAGCACCAAAGCGGCCTGGGCGACCCAGTACTTC
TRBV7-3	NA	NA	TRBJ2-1	CASSPGGAGVDEQFF	TGTGCCAGCAGCCCCGGAGGGGCCGGGGTCGATGAGCAGTTCTTC
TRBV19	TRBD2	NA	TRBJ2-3	CASSISGGRTDTQYF	TGTGCCAGTAGTATAAGCGGCGGGAGGACAGATACGCAGTATTTT
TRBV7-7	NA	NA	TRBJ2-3	CASSLGLDGDTQYF	TGTGCTAGCAGCTTAGGACTGGACGGAGATACGCAGTATTTT
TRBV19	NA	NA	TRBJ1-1	CASSTARPEAFF	TGTGCCAGTAGTACTGCCAGACCTGAAGCTTTCTTT
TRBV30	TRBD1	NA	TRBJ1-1	CAWSLGQVEAFF	TGTGCCTGGAGTCTTGGACAGGTCGAAGCTTTCTTT
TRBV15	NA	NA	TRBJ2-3	CATSRDALGRSSTDTQYF	TGTGCCACCAGCAGAGATGCCTTGGGACGGTCTAGCACAGATACGCAGTATTTT
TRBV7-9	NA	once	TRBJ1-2	CASSPSGGGPVGYTF	TGTGCCAGCAGCCCCTCCGGTGGGGGGCCTGTTGGCTACACCTTC
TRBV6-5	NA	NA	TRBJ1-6	CATRSYNSPLHF	TGTGCCACCCGGTCCTATAATTCACCCCTCCACTTT
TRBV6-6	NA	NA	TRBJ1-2	CASSYVNGYTF	TGTGCCAGCAGTTACGTAAATGGCTACACCTTC
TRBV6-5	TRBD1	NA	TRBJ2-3	CAARDRGLADTQYF	TGTGCCGCAAGGGACAGGGGGCTTGCAGATACGCAGTATTTT
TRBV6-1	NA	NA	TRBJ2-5	CASSKDRHQETQYF	TGTGCCAGCAGTAAAGACAGGCACCAAGAGACCCAGTACTTC
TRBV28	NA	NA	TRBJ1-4	CASRAPGGYEKLFF	TGTGCCAGCAGAGCCCCAGGAGGTTATGAAAAACTGTTTTTT